This T cell receptor beta chain was recovered during a study of shared clonotypes between healthy human individuals. CD45RO-negative, CCR7-selected cells formed the naive CD8 fraction, which excluded terminally differentiated effector memory CD45RA+ cells. Only Caucasian adults living in Nashville, Tennessee made up the donor group. Details on this clone: What it recognizes is unknown.

The assay was run at deep level. An even split of each subset's genomic DNA across several immunoSEQ plates was performed. Sequencing used immunoSEQ multiplex PCR; TCRdb keeps in-frame clones, though not all of them. The sample has 1.5 million to 2.5 million clones; about 95% are singletons. Broader study findings: An expected dependence of interdonor clonotype sharing on sequencing depth was noted.

The V and J ends lost 4 bases and 4 bases respectively, with 17 bases between them. The CDR3 is 17 residues long. Germline assignment: CDR1 MGHRA and CDR2 YSYEKL. Sequencing used naive CD8+ T cells sorted from blood. The TCR comes from a man aged 18-30 years in good health. The rearrangement joins TRBV4-1 to TRBJ1-6; D not certain. The CDR3 sequence is CASSPYANSEYNSPLHF. The CDR3 region has the DNA TGCGCCAGCAGCCCCTACGCGAATAGTGAATATAATTCACCCCTCCACTTT.